The 24 T cell receptor beta chains below all came from one sample that was sequenced in a study of OX40 agonist ivuxolimab in advanced cancers. TCRdb's copy holds only in-frame clones and misses some; the assay was immunoSEQ multiplex PCR. The sample has some 50,000 clones, 80% to 90% seen once. The specimen was CD4+ or CD8+ T cells sorted from blood, collected in a trial of the OX40 agonist ivuxolimab. Every receptor here comes from an adult with an advanced solid tumor such as melanoma, head and neck, liver or kidney cancer.

This chain connects TRBV7-9 to TRBJ2-3; D is perhaps TRBD2 (6 bases). Trimming cost V 3 bases and J 6 bases, with 16 bases left between them. The CDR3 runs 15 residues. CDR1 and CDR2 from the germline V gene are SEHNR and FQNEAQ (reference sequence). The CDR3 DNA follows: TGTGCCAGCAGCTTTTCGGCGACTAGGGGCGATACGCAGTATTTT. Amino acid sequence: CASSFSATRGDTQYF.

The chain joins TRBV7-2 to TRBJ2-1, with 8 bases that match TRBD2. The V and J ends lost 5 bases and 8 bases, in that order; junction bases with no gene match: 8. CDR3 length equals 14 residues. Germline CDR1 SGHTA, CDR2 FQGNSA. CDR3 sequence reads: CASSPSGTRHEQFF. The CDR3 coding sequence is TGTGCCAGCAGCCCCTCCGGGACTAGACATGAGCAGTTCTTC.

This clone was seen a few times. The genes are TRBV5-1 and TRBJ2-5, with 8 bases lining up with TRBD1. Trimming cost V 4 bases and J 5 bases; bases outside gene matches: 4. CDR1 is SGHRS and CDR2 is YFSETQ in the germline V gene. CDR3 length: 13 residues. CDR3 bases: TGCGCCAGCAGCGGGACAGGTATGGAGACCCAGTACTTC. Translation gives CASSGTGMETQYF.

The chain is built from TRBV20-1 and TRBJ1-1; no firm D call. CDR3 length equals 10 residues. Germline assignment: CDR1 DFQATT and CDR2 SNEGSKA (reference sequence). V lost 6 bases and J lost 7, with 9 bases in between. CDR3 protein: CSAARDEAFF. The CDR3 DNA reads as TGCAGTGCGGCCCGAGATGAAGCTTTCTTT.

The chain carries TRBV9 and TRBJ1-4; no clear D. This CDR3 region has 14 residues. Between the trimmed V and J ends, which lost 0 bases and 8 bases, there was a span of 11 bases. The germline gives CDR1 SGDLS, CDR2 YYNGEE. The CDR3 DNA follows: TGTGCCAGCAGCGTAGAGACATTTGGCGAAAAACTGTTTTTT. Translating gives CASSVETFGEKLFF.

This clone appeared a few times. The chain carries TRBV30 and TRBJ1-5, with a weak D call TRBD1 (6 bases). The V gene lost 1 base and the J gene lost 6 bases, with 10 bases spanning the gap. The CDR3 sequence is 13 residues long. Germline CDR1 reads GTSNPN; CDR2 reads SVGIG (reference sequence). The DNA for the CDR3 is TGTGCCTGGAGTGGACAGGAAGCTCAGCCCCAGCATTTT. It specifies CAWSGQEAQPQHF.

The chain uses TRBV28 and TRBJ1-3, with a possible D match to TRBD1 (6 bases). Germline loops: CDR1 MDHEN, CDR2 SYDVKM. This CDR3 comprises 13 residues. V was pared by 6 bases and J by 2 bases, with 8 bases between. This chain's CDR3 is CASSRGTGNTIYF. CDR3 DNA sequence: TGTGCCAGCAGCAGGGGTACTGGAAACACCATATATTTT.

The chain uses TRBV30 and TRBJ1-5; possibly TRBD1 for D (5 bases). CDR1 is GTSNPN and CDR2 is SVGIG in the germline V gene (reference sequence). This CDR3 is built from 15 residues. The ends were cut back, 5 bases at V and 5 bases at J, with 19 bases in the middle. CDR3 nucleotide sequence: TGTGCCTGGGGGCACGACAGTTTCAAGCATCAGCCCCAGCATTTT. It encodes CAWGHDSFKHQPQHF.

The chain carries TRBV11-2 and TRBJ1-1; D is perhaps TRBD1 (5 bases). The germline V gene encodes CDR1 SGHAT and CDR2 FQNNGV. CDR3 length: 17 residues. V was pared by 4 bases and J by 0 bases, with 18 bases between. The DNA of the CDR3 is TGTGCCAGCAGCTCCTCTAGGGGCTTCCGAATGAACACTGAAGCTTTCTTT. Translated: CASSSSRGFRMNTEAFF. The variable domain in full, completed from reference TRBV11-2 and TRBJ1-1, reads EAGVAQSPRYKIIEKRQSVAFWCNPISGHATLYWYQQILGQGPKLLIQFQNNGVVDDSQLPKDRFSAERLKGVDSTLKIQPAKLEDSAVYLCASSSSRGFRMNTEAFFGQGTRLTVV.

The rearrangement links TRBV7-2 to TRBJ2-5; 7 bases match TRBD1. The CDR3 is 13 residues long. Germline V gene sequence: CDR1 SGHTA, CDR2 FQGNSA. J was trimmed by 5 bases and V by 0 bases; bases with no gene match: 0. The CDR3 loop reads CASSLATGETQYF. The CDR3 DNA is TGTGCCAGCAGCTTAGCGACAGGGGAGACCCAGTACTTC.

The V and J genes are TRBV6-1 and TRBJ2-1; 8 bases align to TRBD2. CDR3 size: 14 residues. The J segment lost 3 bases and the V segment lost 6 bases, leaving 4 bases of the junction unmatched. CDR1 and CDR2 (germline): MNHNS, SASEGT. The CDR3 nucleotides are TGTGCCAGCAGGCGGGCGGGGGGCTACAATGAGCAGTTCTTC. Translated, it gives CASRRAGGYNEQFF.

The chain employs TRBV18 and TRBJ2-1; D gene uncertain. CDR1 is KGHSH, CDR2 LQKENI, per germline. The germline V and J ends were trimmed by 6 bases and 7 bases, with 13 bases remaining between them. CDR3 length: 13 amino acids. The CDR3 loop reads CASSADQGNEQFF. CDR3 DNA sequence: TGTGCCAGCTCCGCGGACCAAGGGAATGAGCAGTTCTTC. The full variable domain, in which reference TRBV18 and TRBJ2-1 provide the parts outside the CDR3, is NAGVMQNPRHLVRRRGQEARLRCSPMKGHSHVYWYRQLPEEGLKFMVYLQKENIIDESGMPKERFSAEFPKEGPSILRIQQVVRGDSAAYFCASSADQGNEQFFGPGTRLTVL.

The gene calls are TRBV5-8 and TRBJ1-4, with a possible D match to TRBD1 (5 bases). Looked up from germline, CDR1 is SGHTS and CDR2 is YDEGEE. CDR3 length: 11 amino acids. V was trimmed by 2 bases and J by 12 bases, leaving 8 bases between them. The CDR3 reads CASSLNRQLFF. In DNA form, the CDR3 reads TGTGCCAGCAGCTTAAACAGGCAACTGTTTTTT.

The chain carries TRBV12-5 and TRBJ1-2, with a tentative D call TRBD1 (5 bases). Germline V gene data show CDR1 as LGHNT and CDR2 as FRNRAP. V was cut by 1 base and J by 6 bases, with 9 bases left in between. CDR3 length: 13 residues. CDR3 sequence (DNA): TGTGCTAGTGGTTTGGGGGGCTCGGATGGCTACACCTTC. Translation gives CASGLGGSDGYTF.

The chain joins TRBV6-5 to TRBJ2-2; 7 bases agree with TRBD2. Trimming removed 0 bases from V and 3 bases from J; junction bases left unmatched: 4. The CDR3 covers 16 residues. CDR1 and CDR2 from the germline V gene are MNHEY and SVGAGI. The CDR3 reads CASSYSGLADTGELFF. The CDR3 region has the DNA TGTGCCAGCAGTTACTCGGGGCTAGCGGACACCGGGGAGCTGTTTTTT.

For the CDR3, the DNA is TGTGCCAGCTCACTAACTAGCGGGAGTGGGGTTGAGCAGTTCTTC. Encoded protein: CASSLTSGSGVEQFF. This sequence joins TRBV18 and TRBJ2-1; 11 bases are shared with TRBD2. Unmatched junction bases numbered 8, after V lost 4 bases and J lost 9 bases. The CDR3 extends over 15 amino acids. CDR1 and CDR2 (germline): KGHSH, LQKENI.

The V and J genes are TRBV20-1 and TRBJ2-7; 7 bases are shared with TRBD1. Germline-derived CDR1 and CDR2 are DFQATT and SNEGSKA (reference sequence). The CDR3 is 11 residues long. Trimming took 6 bases from V and 6 from J; bases not matched to a gene: 5. The CDR3, as DNA: TGCAGTGCAAGACAGGGAGCCGAGCAGTACGTC. It is translated as CSARQGAEQYV.

This sequence joins TRBV6-5 and TRBJ1-2; tentative D call: TRBD1 (5 bases). V lost 6 bases and J lost 8, with 16 bases in between. From germline, CDR1 is MNHEY and CDR2 SVGAGI. This CDR3 has 13 amino acids. DNA for the CDR3: TGTGCCAGCAGATCCGGGCAGGGAAAGGGCTACACCTTC. This codes for CASRSGQGKGYTF.

The V and J genes are TRBV4-1 and TRBJ2-1; 14 bases line up with TRBD2. Germline CDR1 is MGHRA and CDR2 is YSYEKL. The length of the CDR3 is 15 residues. J lost 7 bases, V lost 5 bases, and 4 bases had no gene match. In nucleotides, the CDR3 is TGCGCCAGCAGCTTGGGGACTAGCGGGAGAAATGAGCAGTTCTTC. Its translation is CASSLGTSGRNEQFF.

The chain employs TRBV28 and TRBJ2-7; D call uncertain. Germline CDR1 reads MDHEN; CDR2 reads SYDVKM. The CDR3 extends over 12 amino acids. V lost 5 bases and J lost 2, with 7 bases in between. CDR3 sequence: CASSPDTYEQYF. The CDR3 DNA follows: TGTGCCAGCAGTCCCGATACCTACGAGCAGTACTTC.

The chain carries TRBV4-1 and TRBJ2-3, with 7 bases matching TRBD2. Germline V lookup: CDR1 MGHRA, CDR2 YSYEKL. Losses at the gene ends were 2 bases for V and 3 bases for J; bases not matched to a gene: 14. The CDR3 length is 18 residues. CDR3 sequence: CASSQTGGRGIRTDTQYF. CDR3 DNA: TGCGCCAGCAGCCAAACCGGGGGGAGGGGTATTCGGACAGATACGCAGTATTTT.

This clone appeared once. The chain couples TRBV9 to TRBJ2-5, with 11 bases matching TRBD2. Germline CDR1 reads SGDLS; CDR2 reads YYNGEE. J was trimmed by 4 bases and V by 3 bases; bases with no gene match: 8. The CDR3 has 16 amino acids. CDR3 nucleotides: TGTGCCAGCAGCGAGGGGACTAGCGGCGCTGTAGAGACCCAGTACTTC. This encodes CASSEGTSGAVETQYF.

The chain links TRBV20-1 to TRBJ1-1, with D hard to call. The germline CDR1 and CDR2 sequences are DFQATT and SNEGSKA (reference sequence). The CDR3 loop spans 11 amino acids. Trimming stripped 3 bases from V and 6 bases from J, with 8 bases between. DNA for the CDR3: TGCAGTGCTAGGGGCTTTGCTGAAGCTTTCTTT. It translates to CSARGFAEAFF.

The V gene is TRBV5-4, the J gene TRBJ1-6, with no clear D. Looked up from germline, CDR1 is SGHNT and CDR2 is YYREEE (reference sequence). Trimming cost V 0 bases and J 7 bases, with 14 bases left between them. The length of the CDR3 is 16 residues. CDR3 residues: CASSLGSGSGNSPLHF. The CDR3 nucleotides read TGTGCCAGCAGCTTGGGTTCTGGGTCGGGCAATTCACCCCTCCACTTT. The full variable domain, completed using reference TRBV5-4 and TRBJ1-6, is ETGVTQSPTHLIKTRGQQVTLRCSSQSGHNTVSWYQQALGQGPQFIFQYYREEENGRGNFPPRFSGLQFPNYSSELNVNALELDDSALYLCASSLGSGSGNSPLHFGNGTRLTVT.